This T cell receptor beta chain derives from a study of cytomegalovirus exposure and HLA in healthy donors (dated by TCRdb to the late 2010s). As for the study more broadly: An earlier analysis of some 500 of the donors reported 250 to 300 Gb of sequence data and about 100 million unique TCR beta sequences from 150 million to 200 million T cells. An early release covering roughly 600 HLA-typed donors comprised around 300 gigabases of sequencing data and approximately 80 million unique TCR sequences. Of the approximately 400 genotyped donors, approximately 82% fell in the genetic ancestry cluster associated with self-reported Caucasian donors. The study aimed to test whether cataloging public T cell receptors could reveal signatures of past pathogen exposure. The T cell repertoires of several hundred subjects were profiled by immunosequencing and related to cytomegalovirus serostatus. In addition to the first cohort of 650 to 800 subjects, a separate validation cohort of 130 or so different subjects was used. High-throughput TCR immunosequencing, statistical association of individual TCRs with disease status, and machine learning were combined to predict cytomegalovirus infection status. A later analysis re-examined previously published TCR beta repertoires from about 670 donors and added high-resolution HLA genotyping to investigate patterns of TCR occurrence. Rather than drawing on any new phenotypic data, the later analysis identified candidate immune exposures from TCR beta sequences and the way those sequences occurred across donors. In an earlier analysis of more than 550 of the donors, high-throughput TCR beta sequencing was used to judge whether each TCR beta V gene segment behaved as functional or pseudogenic. Donor age, sex, ethnicity and CMV serostatus were compiled together with the repertoire data. A later genetic analysis took genome-wide SNP genotypes for 398 of the 666 donors and used that subset as a discovery cohort. All discovery cohort repertoires had been generated using a single sequencing platform. HLA typing covered class I and class II loci at four-digit resolution. The number of typed donors differed by locus: about 629-640 for A, B, C, DRB1 and DQB1; some 540 for DQA1; 606 for DPA1; and 400 to 480 for DPB1. Roughly 5 DR-DQ haplotypes were handled as single units for association and clustering, since linkage in the cohort was strong. Across about 380 genotyped donors of the cohort, an average of roughly 200,000 unique TCR beta nucleotide sequences per donor were sequenced, and roughly 18% of those sequences were non-productive. Results and caveats for the whole study, not just this receptor: In a later analysis, HLA-associated TCR beta chains were found to be more clonally expanded and to have lower generation probabilities than equally common non-associated chains. Cytomegalovirus status was reported to be diagnosed by the classifier with high specificity and sensitivity in both the original and validation cohorts. Most TCR sequences were observed very rarely across donors, whereas some public TCRs were present in many individuals. Some IMGT-functional V segments, including TRBV6-2 and TRBV6-3, could not be told apart with the 87-base-pair reads, so those segments were excluded. A cluster of highly shared sequence variants was judged likely to represent a technical artifact of the sequencing pipeline. In a later analysis, TCR association rates were found to vary across HLA loci, with the most associated TCRs seen for DRB1 alleles and the fewest for HLA-C alleles. HLA typing was unavailable for some donors at each locus, so association tests used only the typed subset. Assigning TCR associations to individual alleles was difficult when HLA alleles, especially DR and DQ, strongly co-occurred. A further reported finding was that TCR beta sequences accurately predicted the HLA-A and HLA-B alleles for most subjects in the first cohort. Seventeen rarely observed V segments, including chromosome 9 orphons, were excluded from the earlier analysis of about 600 of the donors because counts were too low. A later analysis reported that several top co-occurrence clusters appeared linked to parvovirus B19, influenza, CMV and Epstein-Barr virus. Compared with the approximately 670-donor mean, donors in an Asian-associated ancestry cluster had fewer N-insertions in productive TCRs, according to a later genetic analysis. An earlier analysis of several hundred of the donors showed that most TCR beta V segments appeared in productive rearrangements either about 90% or about 30% of the time, which broadly matched IMGT annotations. Three of the identified cytomegalovirus-associated TCR beta chains were confirmed in vitro to be specific for cytomegalovirus antigens. Most CMV-associated TCR beta chains appeared to be HLA-restricted in a later analysis, and the HLA associations seemed to be driven largely by CMV exposure. Correlated functional status among segregating V segments might be attributable to linkage disequilibrium, but an unknown experimental factor could not be ruled out. At a false discovery rate of 0.05, a later analysis linked 16,951 TCR beta sequences to specific HLA alleles. The authors suggested that the approach could potentially be generalized to other disease states and immunological phenotypes. The only immune exposure information available for the cohort was CMV serostatus. The study gave a list of about 150 TCR beta chains associated with cytomegalovirus. Sequencing depth was assumed to be roughly uniform across donors in the presence/absence analyses, though that assumption may not hold. V-gene and J-gene trimming of TCR beta chains was associated with a missense DCLRE1C variant in a later genetic analysis, and the association was replicated in an independent cohort. The cohort was sequenced for TCR beta chains only, and without alpha or paired-chain data the features that could be detected were limited.

On this clone itself: The antigen it binds to is not known. Qualities for individual bases were not recorded, and no much larger clone is one base off.

The germline V gene yields SQVTM for CDR1 and ANQGSEA for CDR2. Taken from cysteine to phenylalanine, the CDR3 has 15 residues. CDR3 DNA only is kept here, 45 bases in frame from base 1. Clipping removes 7 bases from V and 2 bases from J, with 12 as the unmatched junction base count. The cohort comprised some 700 healthy bone marrow donors. At the time of sampling, every cohort member was nominally healthy, though immune exposures that went unrecorded were likely present. The donor tested CMV seronegative and was one of the 352 seronegative cohort members. Every donor gave a peripheral blood sample, and the peripheral blood mononuclear cells from that sample were used for TCR beta sequencing. Genomic DNA extraction from the blood cell samples was performed with the Qiagen DNeasy Blood Extraction Kit. Receptor amplification or capture employed the immunoSEQ multiplex PCR assay. For the multiplex PCR, a mixture combining 60 forward primers for TCR Vbeta segments and 13 reverse primers for TCR Jbeta segments was used. Amplification of the CDR3 region of rearranged TCR beta genes was performed with a multiplex PCR assay on genomic DNA. The amplified TCR beta libraries were sequenced on the Illumina HiSeq System as 87-base-pair reads. Regarding the original processing steps: In a later analysis, tens of millions of unique TCR beta chains were counted across the roughly 610 repertoires, and about 9.9 million of these chains were shared by at least two donors. Raw reads were error-corrected and collapsed into unique sequences by a nearest-neighbor algorithm in which closely related sequences were merged to remove PCR and sequencing errors. V, D and J gene segments were assigned by aligning CDR3 sequences to IMGT reference sequences. For a sequence to be retained, a match of at least six nucleotides to both a V gene segment and a J gene segment was required. A rearrangement was called productive if the CDR3 had no stop codons and remained in frame with V and J, and every other rearrangement was called non-productive. CDR3 was defined according to IMGT convention as the region running from the second conserved V-encoded cysteine to the conserved J-encoded phenylalanine. The earlier analysis of 500 to 650 of the donors excluded any sequence lacking an unambiguous match to a single V gene segment. An earlier analysis of a few hundred of the donors called V segments functional above 56.7% productive rearrangements and segregating when the between-donor standard deviation exceeded 5%. A statistical classification framework was built for diagnosing cytomegalovirus status from the catalog of TCR beta chain sequences. In a later analysis, V and J genes were assigned by comparing TCR nucleotide sequences against IMGT/GENE-DB human TR gene sequences. Using the TCRdist pipeline, a later analysis assigned CDR3 sequences along with most-parsimonious VDJ recombination scenarios. In a later analysis, every TCR beta chain was defined by the combination of its CDR3 amino acid sequence and its V-gene family, and reads without a unique V-gene family were dropped. In a later analysis, nearly 600 highly shared, low-generation-probability nucleotide sequences were removed to address suspected cross-contamination and a sequencing artifact. In a later analysis, a clonal expansion index was calculated for each public chain from normalized within-repertoire ranks of inferred template counts. In a later analysis, generation probabilities were computed with a VDJ recombination model fitted to out-of-frame rearrangements, and the resulting probabilities were checked against IGoR. In a later analysis, TCR-TCR, TCR-HLA and TCR-CMV co-occurrence was scored with hypergeometric tests, and a repertoire-size bias correction was applied to TCR pairs. False discovery rates were estimated in a later analysis by permuting HLA or CMV assignments 20 times. In a later analysis, co-occurring TCRs were grouped with DBSCAN, and TCRdist sequence similarity was added when clustering was performed within HLA-allele-positive subsets. Repertoires with fewer than 30,000 or more than 120,000 public chains were left out of co-occurrence clustering, as were several repertoires with anomalous nucleotide sharing. TCRdb re-hosts the immuneACCESS table, in-frame sequences only. Its copies lack some clones; in the studies checked, an unresolved V gene accounts for under half of them, and the cause for the rest is not known. From that table come the V and J calls and clone size; the DNA was used to work out D and trimming. Present in this sample are roughly 140,000 clones, about 84% of which were seen just once. Roughly 3.5% of the sample goes to the ten largest clones.

The origin of this receptor is a male donor in good health and CMV-seronegative. The chain is made from TRBV29-1 and TRBJ2-7; TRBD2 lines up with 9 middle nucleotides. Sequences were obtained from PBMCs. The CDR3: CSARIGLATTYEQYF. The DNA reads TGCAGCGCCCGAATCGGACTAGCGACGACCTACGAGCAGTACTTC.